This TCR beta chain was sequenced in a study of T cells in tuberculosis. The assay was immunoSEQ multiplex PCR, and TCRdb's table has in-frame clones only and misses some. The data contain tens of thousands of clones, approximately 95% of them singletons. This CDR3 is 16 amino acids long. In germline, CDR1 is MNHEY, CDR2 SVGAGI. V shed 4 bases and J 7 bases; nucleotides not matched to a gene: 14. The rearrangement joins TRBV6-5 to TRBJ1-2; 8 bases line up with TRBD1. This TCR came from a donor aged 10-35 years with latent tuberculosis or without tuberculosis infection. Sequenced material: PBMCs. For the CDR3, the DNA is TGTGCCAGCAGTTTTTTCCCCGCCAGGGGGCTTGGTGGCTACACCTTC. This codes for CASSFFPARGLGGYTF.